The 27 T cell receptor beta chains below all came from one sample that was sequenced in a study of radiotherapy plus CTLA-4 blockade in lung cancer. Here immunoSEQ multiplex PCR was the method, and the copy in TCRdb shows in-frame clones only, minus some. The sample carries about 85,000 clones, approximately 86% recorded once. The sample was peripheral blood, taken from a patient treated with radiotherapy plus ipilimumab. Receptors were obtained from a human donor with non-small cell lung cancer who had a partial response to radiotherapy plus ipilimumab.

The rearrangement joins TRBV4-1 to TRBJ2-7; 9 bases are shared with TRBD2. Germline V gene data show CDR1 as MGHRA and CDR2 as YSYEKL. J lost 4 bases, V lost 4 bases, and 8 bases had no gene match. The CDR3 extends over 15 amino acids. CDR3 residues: CASSPQTSGVYEQYF. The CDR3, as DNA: TGCGCCAGCAGCCCCCAGACTAGCGGCGTTTACGAGCAGTACTTC.

CDR3 region: CSVTGLAGRADEQYV. CDR3 DNA sequence: TGCAGCGTAACCGGACTAGCGGGACGAGCGGACGAGCAGTACGTC. The chain has TRBV29-1 and TRBJ2-7; 12 nucleotides agree with TRBD2. There are 15 residues in the CDR3. The J segment lost 5 bases and the V segment lost 6 bases, leaving 11 bases of the junction unmatched. Germline loops: CDR1 SQVTM, CDR2 ANQGSEA.

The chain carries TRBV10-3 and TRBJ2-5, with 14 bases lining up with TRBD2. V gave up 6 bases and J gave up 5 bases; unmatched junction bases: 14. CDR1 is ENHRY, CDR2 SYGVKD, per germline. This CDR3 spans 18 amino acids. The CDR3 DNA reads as TGTGCCATCAGCCAAACCGGGACTAGCGGGAGTTGGGAGGAGACCCAGTACTTC. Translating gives CAISQTGTSGSWEETQYF.

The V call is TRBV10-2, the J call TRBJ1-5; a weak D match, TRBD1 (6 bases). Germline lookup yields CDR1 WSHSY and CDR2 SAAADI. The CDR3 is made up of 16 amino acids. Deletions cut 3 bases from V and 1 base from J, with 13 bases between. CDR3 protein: CASSDGSQGSNQPQHF. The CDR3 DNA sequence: TGCGCCAGCAGTGATGGTTCACAGGGAAGCAATCAGCCCCAGCATTTT.

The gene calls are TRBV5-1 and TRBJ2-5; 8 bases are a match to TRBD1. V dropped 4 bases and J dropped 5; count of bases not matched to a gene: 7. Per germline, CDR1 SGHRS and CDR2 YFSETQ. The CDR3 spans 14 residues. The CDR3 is CASSLQGAGETQYF. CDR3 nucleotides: TGCGCCAGCAGCCTGCAGGGGGCCGGGGAGACCCAGTACTTC.

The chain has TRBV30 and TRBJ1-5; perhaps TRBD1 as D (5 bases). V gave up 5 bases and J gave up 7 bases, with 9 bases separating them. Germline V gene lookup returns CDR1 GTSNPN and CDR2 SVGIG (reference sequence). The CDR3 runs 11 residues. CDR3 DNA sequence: TGTGCCTGGGGGGCCGGCCAGCCCCAGCATTTT. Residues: CAWGAGQPQHF. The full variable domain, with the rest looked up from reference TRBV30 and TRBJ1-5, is SQTIHQWPATLVQPVGSPLSLECTVEGTSNPNLYWYRQAAGRGLQLLFYSVGIGQISSEVPQNLSASRPQDRQFILSSKKLLLSDSGFYLCAWGAGQPQHFGDGTRLSIL.

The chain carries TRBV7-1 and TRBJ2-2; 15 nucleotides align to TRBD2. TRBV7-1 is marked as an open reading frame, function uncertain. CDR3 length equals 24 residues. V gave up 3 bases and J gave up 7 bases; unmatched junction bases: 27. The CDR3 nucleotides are TGTGCCAGCAGCTCGCCCGGGACTAGCGGGAGGCCTAGTATTCGAATTGGATATGGCGGGGAGCTGTTTTTT. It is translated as CASSSPGTSGRPSIRIGYGGELFF.

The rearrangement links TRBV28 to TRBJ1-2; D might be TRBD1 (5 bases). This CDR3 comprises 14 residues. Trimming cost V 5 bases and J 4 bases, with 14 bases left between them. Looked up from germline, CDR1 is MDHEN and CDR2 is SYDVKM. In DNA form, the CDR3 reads TGTGCCAGCAGTATAACTGGGGGACTCTATGGCTACACCTTC. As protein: CASSITGGLYGYTF.

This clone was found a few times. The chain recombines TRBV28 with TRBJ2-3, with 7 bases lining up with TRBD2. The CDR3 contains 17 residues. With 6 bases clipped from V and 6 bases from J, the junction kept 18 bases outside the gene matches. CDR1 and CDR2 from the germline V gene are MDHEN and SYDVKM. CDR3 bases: TGTGCCAGCAGCATTGTCGGGAGGACTAGAGGTTTCGATACGCAGTATTTT. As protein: CASSIVGRTRGFDTQYF. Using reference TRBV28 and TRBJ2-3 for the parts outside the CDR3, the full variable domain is DVKVTQSSRYLVKRTGEKVFLECVQDMDHENMFWYRQDPGLGLRLIYFSYDVKMKEKGDIPEGYSVSREKKERFSLILESASTNQTSMYLCASSIVGRTRGFDTQYFGPGTRLTVL.

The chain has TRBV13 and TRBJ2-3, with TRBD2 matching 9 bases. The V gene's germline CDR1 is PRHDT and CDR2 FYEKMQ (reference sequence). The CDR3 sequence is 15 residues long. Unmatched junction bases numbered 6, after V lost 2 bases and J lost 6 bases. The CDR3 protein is CASSLPAGGLDTQYF. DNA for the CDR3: TGTGCCAGCAGCTTACCAGCGGGAGGTTTGGATACGCAGTATTTT.

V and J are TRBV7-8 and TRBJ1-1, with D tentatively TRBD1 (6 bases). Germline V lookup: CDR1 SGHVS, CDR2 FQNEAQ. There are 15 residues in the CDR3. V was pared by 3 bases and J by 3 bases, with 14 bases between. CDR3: CASSFPYRDDTEAFF. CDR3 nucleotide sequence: TGTGCCAGCAGCTTTCCTTACAGGGATGACACTGAAGCTTTCTTT.

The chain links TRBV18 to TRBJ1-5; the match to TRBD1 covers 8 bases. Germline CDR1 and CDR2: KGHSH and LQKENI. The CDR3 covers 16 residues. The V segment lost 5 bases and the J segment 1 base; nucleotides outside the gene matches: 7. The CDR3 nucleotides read TGTGCCAGCTCATCGTGGGACAGGCGAAGCAATCAGCCCCAGCATTTT. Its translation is CASSSWDRRSNQPQHF. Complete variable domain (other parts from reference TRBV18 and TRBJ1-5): NAGVMQNPRHLVRRRGQEARLRCSPMKGHSHVYWYRQLPEEGLKFMVYLQKENIIDESGMPKERFSAEFPKEGPSILRIQQVVRGDSAAYFCASSSWDRRSNQPQHFGDGTRLSIL.

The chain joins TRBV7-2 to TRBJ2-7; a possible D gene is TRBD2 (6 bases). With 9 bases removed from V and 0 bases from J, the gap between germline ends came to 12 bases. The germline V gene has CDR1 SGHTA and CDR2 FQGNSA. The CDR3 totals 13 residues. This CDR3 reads CARRSGSSYEQYF. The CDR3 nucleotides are TGTGCCAGAAGGAGCGGGTCCTCCTACGAGCAGTACTTC.

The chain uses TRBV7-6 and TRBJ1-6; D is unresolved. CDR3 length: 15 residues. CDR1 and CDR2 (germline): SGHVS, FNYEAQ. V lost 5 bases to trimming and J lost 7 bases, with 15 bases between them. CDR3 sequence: CASSKTGESNSPLHF. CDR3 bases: TGTGCCAGCAGCAAGACCGGAGAAAGCAATTCACCCCTCCACTTT. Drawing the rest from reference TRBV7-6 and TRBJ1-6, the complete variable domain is GAGVSQSPRYKVTKRGQDVALRCDPISGHVSLYWYRQALGQGPEFLTYFNYEAQQDKSGLPNDRFSAERPEGSISTLTIQRTEQRDSAMYRCASSKTGESNSPLHFGNGTRLTVT.

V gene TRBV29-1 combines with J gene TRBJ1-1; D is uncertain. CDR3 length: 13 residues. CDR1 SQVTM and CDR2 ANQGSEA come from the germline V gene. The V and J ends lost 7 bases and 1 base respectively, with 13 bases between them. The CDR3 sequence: CSAGRGGNTEAFF. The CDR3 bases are TGCAGCGCTGGGAGAGGAGGGAACACTGAAGCTTTCTTT. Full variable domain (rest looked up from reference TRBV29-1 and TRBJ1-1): SAVISQKPSRDICQRGTSLTIQCQVDSQVTMMFWYRQQPGQSLTLIATANQGSEATYESGFVIDKFPISRPNLTFSTLTVSNMSPEDSSIYLCSAGRGGNTEAFFGQGTRLTVV.

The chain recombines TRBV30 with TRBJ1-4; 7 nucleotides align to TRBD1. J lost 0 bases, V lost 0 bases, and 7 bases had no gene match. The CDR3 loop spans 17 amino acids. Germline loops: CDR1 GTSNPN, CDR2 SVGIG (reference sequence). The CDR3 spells CAWSVGQRLATNEKLFF. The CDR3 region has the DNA TGTGCCTGGAGTGTGGGACAGAGACTTGCAACTAATGAAAAACTGTTTTTT.

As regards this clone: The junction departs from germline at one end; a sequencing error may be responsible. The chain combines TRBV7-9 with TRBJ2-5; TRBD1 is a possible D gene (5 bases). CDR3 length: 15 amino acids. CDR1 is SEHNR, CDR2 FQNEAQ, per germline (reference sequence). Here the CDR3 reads CASSLETQAQGTQYF. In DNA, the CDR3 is TGTGCCAGCAGCTTAGAGACACAGGCCCAAGGGACCCAGTACTTC. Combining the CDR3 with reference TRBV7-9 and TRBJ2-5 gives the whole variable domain DTGVSQNPRHKITKRGQNVTFRCDPISEHNRLYWYRQTLGQGPEFLTYFQNEAQLEKSRLLSDRFSAERPKGSFSTLEIQRTEQGDSAMYLCASSLETQAQGTQYFGPGTRLLVL.

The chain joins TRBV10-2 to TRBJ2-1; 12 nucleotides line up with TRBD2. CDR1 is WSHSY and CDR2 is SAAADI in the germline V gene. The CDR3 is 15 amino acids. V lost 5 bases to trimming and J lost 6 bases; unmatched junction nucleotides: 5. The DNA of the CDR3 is TGCGCCAGCAGTAAAGGACTAGCGGGATCCAATGAGCAGTTCTTC. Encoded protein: CASSKGLAGSNEQFF.

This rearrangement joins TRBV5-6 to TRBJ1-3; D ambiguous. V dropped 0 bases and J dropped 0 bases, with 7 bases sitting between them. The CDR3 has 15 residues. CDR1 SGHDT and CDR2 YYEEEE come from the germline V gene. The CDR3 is CASSLAVISGNTIYF. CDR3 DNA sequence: TGTGCCAGCAGCTTGGCGGTCATCTCTGGAAACACCATATATTTT. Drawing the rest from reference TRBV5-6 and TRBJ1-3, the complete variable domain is DAGVTQSPTHLIKTRGQQVTLRCSPKSGHDTVSWYQQALGQGPQFIFQYYEEEERQRGNFPDRFSGHQFPNYSSELNVNALLLGDSALYLCASSLAVISGNTIYFGEGSWLTVV.

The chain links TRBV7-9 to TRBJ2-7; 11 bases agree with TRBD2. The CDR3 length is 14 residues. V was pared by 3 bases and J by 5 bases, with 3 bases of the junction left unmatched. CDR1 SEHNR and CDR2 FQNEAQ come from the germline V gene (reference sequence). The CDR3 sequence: CASSFSGRADEQYF. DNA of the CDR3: TGTGCCAGCAGCTTTAGCGGGAGGGCCGACGAGCAGTACTTC.

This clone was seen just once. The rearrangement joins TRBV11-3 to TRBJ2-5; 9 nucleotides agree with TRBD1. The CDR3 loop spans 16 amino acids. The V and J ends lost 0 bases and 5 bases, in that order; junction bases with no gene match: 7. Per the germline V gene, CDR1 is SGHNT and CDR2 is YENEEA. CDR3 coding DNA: TGTGCCAGCAGCTTAGATGGGACAGGGTCTCAGGAGACCCAGTACTTC. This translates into CASSLDGTGSQETQYF.

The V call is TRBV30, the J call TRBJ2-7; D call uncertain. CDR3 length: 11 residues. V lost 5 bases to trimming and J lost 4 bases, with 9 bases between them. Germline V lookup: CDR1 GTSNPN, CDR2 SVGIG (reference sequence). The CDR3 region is CAWLTGYEQYF. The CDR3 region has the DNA TGTGCCTGGCTTACGGGTTACGAGCAGTACTTC.

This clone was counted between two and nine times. DNA of the CDR3: TGTGCCAGCAGCTTGGAAGGTGGGAGAGCGGGCACAGATACGCAGTATTTT. This sequence encodes CASSLEGGRAGTDTQYF. V usage is TRBV5-8 and J usage is TRBJ2-3; D may be TRBD2 (5 bases). This CDR3 comprises 17 residues. Germline V lookup: CDR1 SGHTS, CDR2 YDEGEE. V gave up 0 bases and J gave up 1 base, with 15 bases separating them.

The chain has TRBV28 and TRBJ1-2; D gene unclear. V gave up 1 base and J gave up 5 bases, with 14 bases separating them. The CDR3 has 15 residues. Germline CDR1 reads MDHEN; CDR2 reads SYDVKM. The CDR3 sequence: CASSLFGGAFYGYTF. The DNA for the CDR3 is TGTGCCAGCAGTTTATTCGGCGGAGCCTTTTATGGCTACACCTTC.

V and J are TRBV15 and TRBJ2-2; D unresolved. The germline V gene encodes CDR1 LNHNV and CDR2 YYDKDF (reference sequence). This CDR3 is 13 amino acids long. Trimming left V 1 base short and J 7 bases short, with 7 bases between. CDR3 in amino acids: CATSRVAGGELFF. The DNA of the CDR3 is TGTGCCACCAGCAGAGTGGCAGGCGGGGAGCTGTTTTTT.

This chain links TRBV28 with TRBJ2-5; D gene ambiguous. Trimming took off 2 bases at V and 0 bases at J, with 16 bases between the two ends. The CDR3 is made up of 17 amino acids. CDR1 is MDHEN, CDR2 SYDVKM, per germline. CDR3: CASSLNPVRLDQETQYF. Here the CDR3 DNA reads TGTGCCAGCAGTTTAAATCCGGTAAGATTGGACCAAGAGACCCAGTACTTC. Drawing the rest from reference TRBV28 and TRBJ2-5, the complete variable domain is DVKVTQSSRYLVKRTGEKVFLECVQDMDHENMFWYRQDPGLGLRLIYFSYDVKMKEKGDIPEGYSVSREKKERFSLILESASTNQTSMYLCASSLNPVRLDQETQYFGPGTRLLVL.

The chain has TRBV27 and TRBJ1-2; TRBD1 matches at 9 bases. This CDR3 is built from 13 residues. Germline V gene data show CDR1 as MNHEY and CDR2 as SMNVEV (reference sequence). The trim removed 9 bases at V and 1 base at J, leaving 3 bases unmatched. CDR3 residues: CARGTGNNYGYTF. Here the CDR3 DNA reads TGTGCCAGAGGGACAGGGAATAACTATGGCTACACCTTC.